The entry below gives a single T cell receptor (beta chain) sequence along with its context. Authors' data handling: Reference gene primer amplification gave estimated nucleated cell counts. Method: immunoSEQ multiplex PCR; TCRdb's copy keeps in-frame clones and lacks some. The DNA was the basis for D and trimming; V, J and clone size are from that table. The sample has about 150,000 clones, 89% seen once. The data originate from a study of blood T cell repertoires in COVID-19. On the study more broadly: There were acute and convalescent COVID-19 samples, and they came from the United States, Italy and Spain.

The CDR3 has 14 amino acids. Trimming removed 5 bases from V and 5 bases from J; junction bases left unmatched: 4. Germline loops: CDR1 SGHAT, CDR2 FQNNGV. This clonotype originated in a man in his 60s with acute or convalescent COVID-19. The chain has TRBV11-2 and TRBJ2-2, with 8 bases fitting TRBD2. The sequenced sample was peripheral blood. The CDR3 is CASSLGGGTGELFF. For the CDR3, the DNA is TGTGCCAGCAGCCTCGGCGGGGGGACCGGGGAGCTGTTTTTT.